Below, 2 T cell receptor beta chains from the same sample are listed, as sequenced in a study of cytomegalovirus exposure and HLA in healthy donors. Method: immunoSEQ multiplex PCR; TCRdb's copy keeps in-frame clones and lacks some. The data show roughly 90,000 clones, 85% seen once. Sequencing input: PBMCs. All receptors derive from a man aged 18 to 35 in good health and CMV-seropositive.

This clone was seen a handful of times. V gene TRBV29-1 combines with J gene TRBJ2-7; no firm D call. With 4 bases removed from V and 0 bases from J, the gap between germline ends came to 7 bases. The CDR3 covers 12 residues. Germline lookup yields CDR1 SQVTM and CDR2 ANQGSEA. CDR3 loop: CSVARSSYEQYF. The DNA for the CDR3 is TGCAGCGTTGCCCGGAGCTCCTACGAGCAGTACTTC.

This clone has just one count. The chain carries TRBV2 and TRBJ1-5; the match to TRBD1 covers 10 bases. This CDR3 has 14 residues. Germline V gene sequence: CDR1 SNHLY, CDR2 FYNNEI. With 5 bases clipped from V and 7 bases from J, the junction kept 5 bases outside the gene matches. The CDR3 sequence is CASSKTGGRQPQHF. As DNA, the CDR3 is TGTGCCAGCAGTAAGACAGGGGGCAGACAGCCCCAGCATTTT.